The sequence of this TCR beta chain was determined in a study of blood T cells in healthy people across ages. The second PCR ran roughly 7 to 12 cycles with a sample-barcoded 5' primer and J-beta primers. Each cDNA molecule, via a template-switch adaptor with 12 random nucleotides, was tagged. Each sample yielded at least 3 million CDR3-containing paired-end reads. TCRdb independently ran MiXCR on the 5' RACE reads; one entry per CDR3 protein. This table holds some 1,500,000 distinct CDR3 sequences, 42% found once. Germline CDR1 reads SGHRS; CDR2 reads YFSETQ. Deletions cut 0 bases from V and 4 bases from J, with 7 bases between. The CDR3 has 13 residues. Study findings and constraints: The study found more naive CD4+ cells and higher diversity in long-lived than aged donors. While age rose, TCR beta diversity per million T cells dropped in a roughly linear way.

About this clonotype: What it binds is unknown.

This chain links TRBV5-1 with TRBJ1-2, with D unresolved. The sequenced sample consisted of blood. The source is a woman between 18 and 29 years old in good health. The CDR3: CASSLVTSYGYTF. The CDR3 DNA sequence: TGCGCCAGCAGCTTGGTTACGTCCTATGGCTACACCTTC.